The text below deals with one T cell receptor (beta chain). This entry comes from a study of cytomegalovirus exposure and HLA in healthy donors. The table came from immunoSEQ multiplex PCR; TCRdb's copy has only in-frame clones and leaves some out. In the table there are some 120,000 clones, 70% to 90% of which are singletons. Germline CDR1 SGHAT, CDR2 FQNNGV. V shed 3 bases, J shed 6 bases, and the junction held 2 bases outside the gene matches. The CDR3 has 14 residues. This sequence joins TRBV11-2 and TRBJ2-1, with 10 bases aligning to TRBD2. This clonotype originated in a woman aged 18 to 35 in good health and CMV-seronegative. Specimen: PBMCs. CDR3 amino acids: CASSFQREGNEQFF. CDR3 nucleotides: TGTGCCAGCAGCTTCCAGCGGGAGGGCAATGAGCAGTTCTTC.